Each of the 5 T cell receptor beta chains below was sequenced from the same sample in a study of blood T cell repertoires in COVID-19. This table comes from immunoSEQ multiplex PCR, and its TCRdb copy is limited to in-frame clones, with some not included. The sample carries under 200,000 clones, roughly 84% recorded once. Sequencing was carried out using PBMCs or T cells enriched from blood (not recorded which). The source of these receptors is a man aged 60 to 75 who had recovered from COVID-19.

This chain connects TRBV6-1 to TRBJ2-3, with D maybe TRBD1 (5 bases). The CDR3 loop spans 16 amino acids. In germline, CDR1 is MNHNS, CDR2 SASEGT. V was cut by 2 bases and J by 6 bases, with 18 bases left in between. CDR3 nucleotide sequence: TGTGCCAGCAGTGAATATGCGGCAGGGTATGGGGATACGCAGTATTTT. Residues: CASSEYAAGYGDTQYF.

The chain uses TRBV5-1 and TRBJ2-3; D possibly corresponds to TRBD1 (5 bases). The V gene lost 6 bases and the J gene lost 0 bases, with 11 bases spanning the gap. This CDR3 is built from 14 residues. The V gene's germline CDR1 is SGHRS and CDR2 YFSETQ. The CDR3 sequence is CASTLQESTDTQYF. CDR3 sequence (DNA): TGCGCCAGCACTCTACAGGAGAGCACAGATACGCAGTATTTT.

CDR3 sequence (DNA): TGTGCCAGCAGCCAACAAGGGGTTAATGAAAAACTGTTTTTT. It codes for CASSQQGVNEKLFF. This rearrangement joins TRBV28 to TRBJ1-4; possible D gene TRBD1, 5 bases. Trimming removed 6 bases at V and 4 bases at J, with 12 bases between. CDR1 and CDR2 from the germline V gene are MDHEN and SYDVKM. The CDR3 has 14 residues.

The genes are TRBV23-1 and TRBJ1-4, with a tentative D call TRBD1 (6 bases). TRBV23-1 is an ORF, and what it does is uncertain. The CDR3 is 18 residues long. V dropped 5 bases and J dropped 2 bases, with 21 bases sitting between them. The CDR3, as DNA: TGCGCCAGCAGTAAAAGGTTCACAGGGATACTCACTAATGAAAAACTGTTTTTT. Protein product: CASSKRFTGILTNEKLFF.

The rearrangement uses TRBV5-8 and TRBJ1-6; D is uncertain. Germline CDR1 and CDR2: SGHTS and YDEGEE. V was clipped by 1 base and J by 10 bases, with 6 bases between them. This CDR3 has 12 residues. CDR3 DNA: TGTGCCAGCAGCTTGATTCAATCACCCCTCCACTTT. Translation: CASSLIQSPLHF.